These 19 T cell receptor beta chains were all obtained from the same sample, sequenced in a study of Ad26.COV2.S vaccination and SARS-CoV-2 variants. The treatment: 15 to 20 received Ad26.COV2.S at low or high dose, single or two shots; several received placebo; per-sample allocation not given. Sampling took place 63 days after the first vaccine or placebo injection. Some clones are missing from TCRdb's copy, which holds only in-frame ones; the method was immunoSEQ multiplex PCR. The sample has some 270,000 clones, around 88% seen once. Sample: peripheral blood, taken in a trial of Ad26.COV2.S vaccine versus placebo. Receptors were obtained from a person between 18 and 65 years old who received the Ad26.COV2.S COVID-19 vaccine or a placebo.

DNA of the CDR3: TGTGCCTGGGCTACAGGGGTAGGCAACTATGGCTACACCTTC. Its protein is CAWATGVGNYGYTF. This chain connects TRBV30 to TRBJ1-2, with 7 positions matching TRBD1. CDR3 length: 14 residues. Germline V gives CDR1 GTSNPN, CDR2 SVGIG (reference sequence). V shed 5 bases and J 2 bases; nucleotides not matched to a gene: 8.

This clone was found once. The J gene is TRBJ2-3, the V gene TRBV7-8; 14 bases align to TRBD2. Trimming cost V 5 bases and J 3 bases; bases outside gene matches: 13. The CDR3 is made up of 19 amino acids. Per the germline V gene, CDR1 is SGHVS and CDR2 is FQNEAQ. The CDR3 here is CASSPFDGLAGGPTDTQYF. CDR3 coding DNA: TGTGCCAGCAGCCCATTCGACGGACTAGCGGGAGGACCGACAGATACGCAGTATTTT. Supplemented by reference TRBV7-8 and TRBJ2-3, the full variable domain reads GAGVSQSPRYKVAKRGQDVALRCDPISGHVSLFWYQQALGQGPEFLTYFQNEAQLDKSGLPSDRFFAERPEGSVSTLKIQRTQQEDSAVYLCASSPFDGLAGGPTDTQYFGPGTRLTVL.

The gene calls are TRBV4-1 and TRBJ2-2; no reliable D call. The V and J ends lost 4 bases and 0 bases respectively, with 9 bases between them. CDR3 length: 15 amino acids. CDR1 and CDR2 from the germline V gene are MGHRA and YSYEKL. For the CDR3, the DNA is TGCGCCAGCAGCCTTGGGCCAACGAACACCGGGGAGCTGTTTTTT. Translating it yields CASSLGPTNTGELFF.

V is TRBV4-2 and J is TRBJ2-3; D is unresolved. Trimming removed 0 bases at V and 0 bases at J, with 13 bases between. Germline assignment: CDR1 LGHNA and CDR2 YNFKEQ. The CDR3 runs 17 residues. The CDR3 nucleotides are TGTGCCAGCAGCCAAGAAGTCGGCTACGCTAGCACAGATACGCAGTATTTT. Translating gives CASSQEVGYASTDTQYF.

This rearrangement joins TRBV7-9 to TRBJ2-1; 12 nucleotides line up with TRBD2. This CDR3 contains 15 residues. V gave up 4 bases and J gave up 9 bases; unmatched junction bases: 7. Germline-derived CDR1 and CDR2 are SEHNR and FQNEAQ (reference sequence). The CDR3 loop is CASSSLAGGPFEQFF. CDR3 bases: TGTGCCAGCAGCTCCCTAGCGGGGGGGCCTTTTGAGCAGTTCTTC.

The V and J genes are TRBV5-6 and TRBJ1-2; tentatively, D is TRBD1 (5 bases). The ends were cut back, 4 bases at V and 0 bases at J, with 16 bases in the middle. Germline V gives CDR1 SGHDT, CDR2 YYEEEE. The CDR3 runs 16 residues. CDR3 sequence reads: CASSPTTAPANYGYTF. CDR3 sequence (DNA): TGTGCCAGCAGCCCAACGACAGCCCCCGCTAACTATGGCTACACCTTC.

Here the CDR3 DNA reads TGCGCCAGCAGCCAAGAGGCTGGCGGGGGGGCGTACAATGAGCAGTTCTTC. It translates to CASSQEAGGGAYNEQFF. The rearrangement links TRBV4-3 to TRBJ2-1; TRBD2 matches at 9 bases. Germline CDR1 is LGHNA and CDR2 is YSLEER. The CDR3 length is 17 residues. J was trimmed by 4 bases and V by 0 bases; bases with no gene match: 7.

The chain's CDR3 is CSARAVGEQYV. The CDR3 nucleotides are TGCAGTGCTAGAGCTGTAGGCGAGCAGTACGTC. The genes are TRBV20-1 and TRBJ2-7; no firm D call. The CDR3 covers 11 residues. V was clipped by 1 base and J by 6 bases, with 7 bases between them. The V gene's germline CDR1 is DFQATT and CDR2 SNEGSKA (reference sequence).

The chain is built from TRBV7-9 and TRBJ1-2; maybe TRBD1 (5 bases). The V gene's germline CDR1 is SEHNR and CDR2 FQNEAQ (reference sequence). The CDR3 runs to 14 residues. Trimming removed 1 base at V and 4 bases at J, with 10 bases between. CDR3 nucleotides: TGTGCCAGCAGCTTAGGGGGCGGGCCCTATGGCTACACCTTC. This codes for CASSLGGGPYGYTF.

This CDR3 is CATSDPSRTGHTGELFF. CDR3 coding DNA: TGTGCCACCAGTGACCCCTCCCGGACGGGGCACACCGGGGAGCTGTTTTTT. The gene calls are TRBV24-1 and TRBJ2-2; D possibly matches TRBD1 or TRBD2 (5 bases each). The V gene's germline CDR1 is KGHDR and CDR2 SFDVKD. Trimming stripped 4 bases from V and 3 bases from J, with 17 bases between. There are 17 residues in the CDR3.

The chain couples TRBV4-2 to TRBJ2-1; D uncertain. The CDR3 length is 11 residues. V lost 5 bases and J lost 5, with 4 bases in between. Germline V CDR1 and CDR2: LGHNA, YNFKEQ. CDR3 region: CASSLNNEQFF. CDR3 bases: TGTGCCAGCAGCTTGAACAATGAGCAGTTCTTC.

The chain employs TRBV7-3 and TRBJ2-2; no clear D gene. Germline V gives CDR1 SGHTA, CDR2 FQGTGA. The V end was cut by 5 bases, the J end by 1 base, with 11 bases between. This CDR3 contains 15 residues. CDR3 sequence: CASSLNNGNTGELFF. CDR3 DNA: TGTGCCAGCAGCCTTAATAACGGGAACACCGGGGAGCTGTTTTTT.

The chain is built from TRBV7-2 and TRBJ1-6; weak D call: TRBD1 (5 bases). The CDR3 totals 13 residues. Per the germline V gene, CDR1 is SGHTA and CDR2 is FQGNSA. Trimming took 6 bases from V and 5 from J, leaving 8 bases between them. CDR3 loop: CASRGQNNSPLHF. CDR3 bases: TGTGCCAGCAGAGGACAAAATAATTCACCCCTCCACTTT.

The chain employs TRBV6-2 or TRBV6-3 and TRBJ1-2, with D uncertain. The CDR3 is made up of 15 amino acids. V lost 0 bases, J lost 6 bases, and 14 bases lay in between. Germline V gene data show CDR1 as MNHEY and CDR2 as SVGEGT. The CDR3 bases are TGTGCCAGCAGTTACTCGCCGGGATCCTCCAATGGCTACACCTTC. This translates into CASSYSPGSSNGYTF.

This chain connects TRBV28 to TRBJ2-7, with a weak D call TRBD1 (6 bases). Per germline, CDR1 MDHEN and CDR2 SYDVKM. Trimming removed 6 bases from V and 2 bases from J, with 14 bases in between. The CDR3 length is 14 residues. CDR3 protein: CASRGQGRPYEQYF. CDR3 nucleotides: TGTGCCAGCAGAGGGCAGGGGCGCCCCTACGAGCAGTACTTC.

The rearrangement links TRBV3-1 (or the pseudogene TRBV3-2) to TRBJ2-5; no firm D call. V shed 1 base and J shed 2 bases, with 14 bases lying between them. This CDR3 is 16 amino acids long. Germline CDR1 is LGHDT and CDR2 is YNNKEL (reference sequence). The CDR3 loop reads CASSQAFSGQQETQYF. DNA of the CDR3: TGTGCCAGCAGCCAAGCATTCAGTGGCCAGCAAGAGACCCAGTACTTC.

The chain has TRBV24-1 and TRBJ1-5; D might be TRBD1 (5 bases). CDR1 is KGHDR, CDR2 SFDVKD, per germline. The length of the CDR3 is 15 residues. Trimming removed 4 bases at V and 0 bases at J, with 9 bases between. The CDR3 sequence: CATSERTNSNQPQHF. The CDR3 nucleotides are TGTGCCACCAGTGAAAGGACAAATAGCAATCAGCCCCAGCATTTT.

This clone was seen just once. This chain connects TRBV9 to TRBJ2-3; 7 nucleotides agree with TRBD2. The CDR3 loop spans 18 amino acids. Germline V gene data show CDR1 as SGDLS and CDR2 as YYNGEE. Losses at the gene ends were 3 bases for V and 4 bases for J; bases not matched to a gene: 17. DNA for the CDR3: TGTGCCAGCAGCGCCTCCAGGGAGGGACCTAACGGGGCAGATACGCAGTATTTT. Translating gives CASSASREGPNGADTQYF.

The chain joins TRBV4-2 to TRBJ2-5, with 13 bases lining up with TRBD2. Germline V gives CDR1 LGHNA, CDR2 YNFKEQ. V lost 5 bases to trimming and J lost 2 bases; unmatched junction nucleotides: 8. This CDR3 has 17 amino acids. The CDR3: CASSLRLAGGPQETQYF. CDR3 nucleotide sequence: TGTGCCAGCAGCTTGCGACTAGCGGGGGGCCCACAAGAGACCCAGTACTTC.